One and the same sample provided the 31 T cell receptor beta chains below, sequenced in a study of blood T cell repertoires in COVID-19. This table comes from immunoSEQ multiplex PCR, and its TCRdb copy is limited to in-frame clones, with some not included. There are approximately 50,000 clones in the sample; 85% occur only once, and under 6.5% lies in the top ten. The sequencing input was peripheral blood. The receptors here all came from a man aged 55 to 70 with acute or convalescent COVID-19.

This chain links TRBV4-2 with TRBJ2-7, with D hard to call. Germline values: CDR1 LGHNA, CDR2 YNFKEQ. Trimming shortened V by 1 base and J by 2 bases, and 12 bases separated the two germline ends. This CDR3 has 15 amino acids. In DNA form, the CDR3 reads TGTGCCAGCAGCCAAGTGGAACAGAACCCCTACGAGCAGTACTTC. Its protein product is CASSQVEQNPYEQYF.

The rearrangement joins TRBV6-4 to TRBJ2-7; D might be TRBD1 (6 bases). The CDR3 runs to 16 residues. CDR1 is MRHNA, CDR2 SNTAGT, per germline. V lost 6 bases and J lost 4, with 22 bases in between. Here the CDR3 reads CASRDLIMGQEYEQYF. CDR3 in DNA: TGTGCCAGCAGAGATCTAATTATGGGACAAGAATACGAGCAGTACTTC.

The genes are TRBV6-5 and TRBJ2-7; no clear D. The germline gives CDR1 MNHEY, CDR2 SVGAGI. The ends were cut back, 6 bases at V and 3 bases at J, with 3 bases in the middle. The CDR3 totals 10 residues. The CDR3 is CASSHYEQYF. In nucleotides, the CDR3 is TGTGCCAGCAGCCACTACGAGCAGTACTTC.

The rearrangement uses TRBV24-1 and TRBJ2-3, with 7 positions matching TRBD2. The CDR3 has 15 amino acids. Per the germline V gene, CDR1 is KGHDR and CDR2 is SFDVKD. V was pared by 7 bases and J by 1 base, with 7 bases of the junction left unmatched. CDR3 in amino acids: CATSQTSSGTDTQYF. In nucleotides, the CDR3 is TGTGCCACCAGCCAGACTAGCTCTGGCACAGATACGCAGTATTTT.

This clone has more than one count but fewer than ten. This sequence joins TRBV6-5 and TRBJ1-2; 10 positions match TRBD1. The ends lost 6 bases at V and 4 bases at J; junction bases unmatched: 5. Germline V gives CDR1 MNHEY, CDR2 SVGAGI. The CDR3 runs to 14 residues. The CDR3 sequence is CASSGQGGFYGYTF. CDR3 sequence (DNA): TGTGCCAGCAGCGGACAGGGGGGGTTCTATGGCTACACCTTC.

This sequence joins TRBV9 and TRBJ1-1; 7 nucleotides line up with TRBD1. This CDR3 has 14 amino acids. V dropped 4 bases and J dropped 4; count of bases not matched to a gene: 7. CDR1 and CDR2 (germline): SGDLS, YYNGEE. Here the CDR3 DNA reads TGTGCCAGCAGCACAGGGGTAGGTGGCACTGAAGCTTTCTTT. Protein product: CASSTGVGGTEAFF.

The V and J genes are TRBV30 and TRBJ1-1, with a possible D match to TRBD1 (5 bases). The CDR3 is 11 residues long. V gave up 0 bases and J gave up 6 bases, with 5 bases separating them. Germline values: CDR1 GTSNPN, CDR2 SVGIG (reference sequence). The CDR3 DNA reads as TGTGCCTGGAGTGTACAGGCTGAAGCTTTCTTT. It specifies CAWSVQAEAFF.

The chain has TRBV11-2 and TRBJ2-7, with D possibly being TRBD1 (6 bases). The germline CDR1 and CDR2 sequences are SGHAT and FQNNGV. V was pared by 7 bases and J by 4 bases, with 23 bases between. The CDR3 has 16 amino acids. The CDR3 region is CASTYLRGRGRYEQYF. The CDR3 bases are TGTGCCAGCACCTACTTACGGGGCAGGGGACGGTACGAGCAGTACTTC.

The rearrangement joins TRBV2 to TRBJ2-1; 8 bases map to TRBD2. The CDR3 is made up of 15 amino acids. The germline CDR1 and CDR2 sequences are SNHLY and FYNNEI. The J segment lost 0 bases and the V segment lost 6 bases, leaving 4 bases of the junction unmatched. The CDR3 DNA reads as TGTGCCAGCAGACTAGCGGCTAGCTCCTACAATGAGCAGTTCTTC. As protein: CASRLAASSYNEQFF.

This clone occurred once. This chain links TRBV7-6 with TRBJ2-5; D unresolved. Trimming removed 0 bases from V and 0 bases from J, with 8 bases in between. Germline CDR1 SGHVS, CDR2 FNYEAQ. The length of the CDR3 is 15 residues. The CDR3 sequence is CASSLAEEYQETQYF. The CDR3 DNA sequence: TGTGCCAGCAGCTTAGCCGAAGAGTACCAAGAGACCCAGTACTTC. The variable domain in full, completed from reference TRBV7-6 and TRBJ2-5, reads GAGVSQSPRYKVTKRGQDVALRCDPISGHVSLYWYRQALGQGPEFLTYFNYEAQQDKSGLPNDRFSAERPEGSISTLTIQRTEQRDSAMYRCASSLAEEYQETQYFGPGTRLLVL.

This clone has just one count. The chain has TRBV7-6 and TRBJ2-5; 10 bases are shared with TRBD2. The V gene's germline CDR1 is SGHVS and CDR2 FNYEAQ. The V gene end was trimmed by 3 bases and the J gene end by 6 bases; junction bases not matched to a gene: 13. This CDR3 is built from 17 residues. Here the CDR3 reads CASSLGSGRAGEKTQYF. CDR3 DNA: TGTGCCAGCAGCTTGGGAAGCGGGAGGGCCGGTGAGAAGACCCAGTACTTC. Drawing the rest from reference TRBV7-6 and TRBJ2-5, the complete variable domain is GAGVSQSPRYKVTKRGQDVALRCDPISGHVSLYWYRQALGQGPEFLTYFNYEAQQDKSGLPNDRFSAERPEGSISTLTIQRTEQRDSAMYRCASSLGSGRAGEKTQYFGPGTRLLVL.

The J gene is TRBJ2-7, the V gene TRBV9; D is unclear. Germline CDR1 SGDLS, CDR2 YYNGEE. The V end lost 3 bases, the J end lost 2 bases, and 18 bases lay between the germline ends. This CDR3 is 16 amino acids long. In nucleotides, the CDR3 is TGTGCCAGCAGCGCCAGCCCCTCGGCAGGCCCCTACGAGCAGTACTTC. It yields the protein CASSASPSAGPYEQYF.

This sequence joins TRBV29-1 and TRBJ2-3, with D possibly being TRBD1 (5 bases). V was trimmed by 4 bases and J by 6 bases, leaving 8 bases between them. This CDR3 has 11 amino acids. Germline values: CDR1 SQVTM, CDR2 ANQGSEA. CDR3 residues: CSVGQPDTQYF. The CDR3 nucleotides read TGCAGCGTTGGACAGCCGGATACGCAGTATTTT.

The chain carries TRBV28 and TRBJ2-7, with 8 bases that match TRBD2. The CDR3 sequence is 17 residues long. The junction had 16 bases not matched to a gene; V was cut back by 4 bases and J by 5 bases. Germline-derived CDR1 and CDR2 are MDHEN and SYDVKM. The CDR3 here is CASSSQRGGLDDDEQYF. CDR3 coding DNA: TGTGCCAGCAGTTCCCAACGGGGGGGGCTAGACGATGACGAGCAGTACTTC.

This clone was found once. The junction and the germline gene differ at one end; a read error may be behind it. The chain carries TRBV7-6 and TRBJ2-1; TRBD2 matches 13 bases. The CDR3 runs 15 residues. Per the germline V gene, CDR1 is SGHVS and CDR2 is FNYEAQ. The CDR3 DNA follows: TGTGCCAGCAGCGTACGGACTAGCGGGAGCAATGAGCAATTCTTC. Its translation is CASSVRTSGSNEQFF. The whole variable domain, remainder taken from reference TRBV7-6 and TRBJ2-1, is GAGVSQSPRYKVTKRGQDVALRCDPISGHVSLYWYRQALGQGPEFLTYFNYEAQQDKSGLPNDRFSAERPEGSISTLTIQRTEQRDSAMYRCASSVRTSGSNEQFFGPGTRLTVL.

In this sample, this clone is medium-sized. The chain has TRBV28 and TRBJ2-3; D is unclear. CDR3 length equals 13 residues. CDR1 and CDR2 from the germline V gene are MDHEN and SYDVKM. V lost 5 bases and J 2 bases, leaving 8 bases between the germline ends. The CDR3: CASSRVPTDTQYF. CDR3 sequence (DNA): TGTGCCAGCAGTCGGGTGCCCACAGATACGCAGTATTTT.

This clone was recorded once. CDR3 nucleotide sequence: TGTGCCAGCAGCCCGTGGAGGGGGCAGGGCTACACCTTC. It specifies CASSPWRGQGYTF. The V and J genes are TRBV28 and TRBJ1-2; 7 bases are shared with TRBD1. Trimming at V came to 6 bases and at J to 8 bases, leaving 9 bases not matched to a gene. This CDR3 has 13 amino acids. The germline gives CDR1 MDHEN, CDR2 SYDVKM.

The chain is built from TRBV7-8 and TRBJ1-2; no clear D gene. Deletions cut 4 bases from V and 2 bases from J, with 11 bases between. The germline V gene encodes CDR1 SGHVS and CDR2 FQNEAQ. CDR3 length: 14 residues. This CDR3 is CASSSWGGNYGYTF. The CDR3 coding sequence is TGTGCCAGCAGCTCCTGGGGAGGAAACTATGGCTACACCTTC.

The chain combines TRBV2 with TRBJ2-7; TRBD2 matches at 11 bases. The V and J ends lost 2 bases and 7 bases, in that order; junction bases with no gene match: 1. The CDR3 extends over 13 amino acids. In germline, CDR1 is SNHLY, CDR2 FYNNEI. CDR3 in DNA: TGTGCCAGCAGTGAACCTAGCGGGAGGGAGCAGTACTTC. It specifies CASSEPSGREQYF.

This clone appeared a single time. Here the CDR3 reads CASSVGGRTGELFF. Written as DNA, the CDR3 is TGTGCCAGCAGCGTAGGAGGGCGCACCGGGGAGCTGTTTTTT. The chain uses TRBV9 and TRBJ2-2; D is perhaps TRBD2 (5 bases). Trimming left V 0 bases short and J 4 bases short, with 7 bases between. The V gene's germline CDR1 is SGDLS and CDR2 YYNGEE. This CDR3 comprises 14 residues.

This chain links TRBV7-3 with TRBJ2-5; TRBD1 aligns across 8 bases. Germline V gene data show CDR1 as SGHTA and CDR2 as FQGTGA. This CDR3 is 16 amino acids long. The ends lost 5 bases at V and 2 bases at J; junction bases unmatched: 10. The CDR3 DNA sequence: TGTGCCAGCAGCGAAGGGGCAGGGGGCGGTCAAGAGACCCAGTACTTC. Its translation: CASSEGAGGGQETQYF.

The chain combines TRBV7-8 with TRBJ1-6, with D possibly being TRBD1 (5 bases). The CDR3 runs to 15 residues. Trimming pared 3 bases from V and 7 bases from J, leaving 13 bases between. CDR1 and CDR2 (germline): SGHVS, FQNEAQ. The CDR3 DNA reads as TGTGCCAGCAGCTTGTTAGGGACTCGAAATTCACCCCTCCACTTT. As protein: CASSLLGTRNSPLHF.

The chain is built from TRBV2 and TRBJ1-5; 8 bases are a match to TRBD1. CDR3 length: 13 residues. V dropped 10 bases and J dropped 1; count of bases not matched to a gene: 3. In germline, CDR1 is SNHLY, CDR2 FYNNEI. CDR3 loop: CATQGASNQPQHF. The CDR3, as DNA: TGTGCCACCCAGGGGGCGAGCAATCAGCCCCAGCATTTT.

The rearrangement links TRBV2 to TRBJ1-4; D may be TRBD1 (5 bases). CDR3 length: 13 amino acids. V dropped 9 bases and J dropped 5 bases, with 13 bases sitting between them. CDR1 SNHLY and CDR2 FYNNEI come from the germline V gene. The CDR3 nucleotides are TGTGCCAGTTGGGAGGGGCTCAATGAAAAACTGTTTTTT. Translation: CASWEGLNEKLFF.

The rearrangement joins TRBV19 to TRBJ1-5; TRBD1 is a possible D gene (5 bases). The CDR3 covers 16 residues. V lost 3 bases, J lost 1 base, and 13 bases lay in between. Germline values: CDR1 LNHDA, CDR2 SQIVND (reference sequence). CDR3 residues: CASSIFRVSSNQPQHF. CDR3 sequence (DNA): TGTGCCAGTAGTATCTTCAGGGTTTCGAGCAATCAGCCCCAGCATTTT.

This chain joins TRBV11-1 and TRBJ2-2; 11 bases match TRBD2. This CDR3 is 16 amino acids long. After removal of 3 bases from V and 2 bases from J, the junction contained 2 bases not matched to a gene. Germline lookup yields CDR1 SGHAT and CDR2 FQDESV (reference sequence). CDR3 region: CASSFTSGSNTGELFF. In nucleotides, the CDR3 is TGTGCCAGCAGCTTTACTAGCGGGAGCAACACCGGGGAGCTGTTTTTT. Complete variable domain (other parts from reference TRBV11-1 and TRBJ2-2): EAEVAQSPRYKITEKSQAVAFWCDPISGHATLYWYRQILGQGPELLVQFQDESVVDDSQLPKDRFSAERLKGVDSTLKIQPAELGDSAMYLCASSFTSGSNTGELFFGEGSRLTVL.

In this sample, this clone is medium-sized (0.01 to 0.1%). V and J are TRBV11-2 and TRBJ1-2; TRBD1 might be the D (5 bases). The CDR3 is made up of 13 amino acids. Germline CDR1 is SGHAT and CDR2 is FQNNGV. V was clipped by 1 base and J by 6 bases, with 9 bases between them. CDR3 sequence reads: CASSLGAGHGYTF. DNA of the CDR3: TGTGCCAGCAGCTTAGGGGCAGGGCATGGCTACACCTTC.

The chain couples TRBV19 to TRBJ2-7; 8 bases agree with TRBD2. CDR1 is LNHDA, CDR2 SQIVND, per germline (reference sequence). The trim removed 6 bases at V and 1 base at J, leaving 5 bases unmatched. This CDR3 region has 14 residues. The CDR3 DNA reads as TGTGCCAGTAGCTCTCGGGGGGGGTCCTACGAGCAGTACTTC. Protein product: CASSSRGGSYEQYF.

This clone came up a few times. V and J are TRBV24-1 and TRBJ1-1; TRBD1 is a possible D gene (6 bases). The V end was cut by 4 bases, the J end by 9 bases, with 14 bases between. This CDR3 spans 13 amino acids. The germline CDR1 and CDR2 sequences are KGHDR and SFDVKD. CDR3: CATSDWGHPQAFF. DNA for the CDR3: TGTGCCACCAGTGACTGGGGACACCCACAAGCTTTCTTT.

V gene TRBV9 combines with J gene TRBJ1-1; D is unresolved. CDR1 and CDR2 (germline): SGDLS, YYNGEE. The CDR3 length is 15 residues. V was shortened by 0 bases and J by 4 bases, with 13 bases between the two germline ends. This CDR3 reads CASSVVSRGVTEAFF. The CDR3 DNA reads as TGTGCCAGCAGCGTAGTAAGCCGAGGTGTCACTGAAGCTTTCTTT.

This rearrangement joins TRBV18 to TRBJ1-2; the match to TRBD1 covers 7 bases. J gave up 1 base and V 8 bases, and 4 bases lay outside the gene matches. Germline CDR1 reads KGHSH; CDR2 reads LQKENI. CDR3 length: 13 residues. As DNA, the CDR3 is TGTGCCAGCGCCCAGGGGGTTAACTATGGCTACACCTTC. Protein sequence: CASAQGVNYGYTF.